Listed here are 14 T cell receptor beta chains from one sample, sequenced in a study of long-term antiretroviral therapy in people with HIV. The authors ran the immunoSEQ assay, v3.0, at survey level. Here immunoSEQ multiplex PCR was the method, and the copy in TCRdb shows in-frame clones only, minus some. The data show around 25,000 clones, with around 83% seen just once and about 4.6% held by the top ten. The sequenced sample was unsorted PBMCs, obtained 3 years after starting antiretroviral therapy. The source of these receptors is a man aged 18 to 30 with HIV.

The chain joins TRBV5-1 to TRBJ2-3; tentative D call: TRBD2 (6 bases). This CDR3 contains 14 residues. Germline V gene sequence: CDR1 SGHRS, CDR2 YFSETQ. V lost 0 bases and J lost 2, with 7 bases in between. The CDR3 sequence: CASSLGGDTDTQYF. CDR3 bases: TGCGCCAGCAGCTTGGGGGGGGACACAGATACGCAGTATTTT.

The V gene is TRBV29-1, the J gene TRBJ2-5; D not certain. V shed 0 bases and J shed 2 bases, with 4 bases lying between them. Germline CDR1 SQVTM, CDR2 ANQGSEA. The CDR3 is 12 residues long. CDR3 sequence: CSVEEGQETQYF. Here the CDR3 DNA reads TGCAGCGTTGAAGAAGGTCAAGAGACCCAGTACTTC.

This chain uses TRBV6-5 with TRBJ2-7; 7 nucleotides line up with TRBD2. CDR3 length: 14 residues. Per germline, CDR1 MNHEY and CDR2 SVGAGI. Unmatched junction bases numbered 4, after V lost 2 bases and J lost 3 bases. The chain's CDR3 is CASSYGSGGYEQYF. CDR3 coding DNA: TGTGCCAGCAGTTACGGGTCGGGGGGCTACGAGCAGTACTTC.

This rearrangement joins TRBV6-5 to TRBJ2-7, with 14 nucleotides matching TRBD2. Germline CDR1 MNHEY, CDR2 SVGAGI. This CDR3 is built from 16 residues. With 2 bases clipped from V and 0 bases from J, the junction kept 0 bases outside the gene matches. CDR3 loop: CASSYGTSGGSYEQYF. The CDR3 DNA reads as TGTGCCAGCAGTTACGGGACTAGCGGGGGCTCCTACGAGCAGTACTTC.

The J gene is TRBJ1-3, the V gene TRBV5-4; a weak D match, TRBD1 (5 bases). CDR1 and CDR2 from the germline V gene are SGHNT and YYREEE (reference sequence). Between the trimmed V and J ends, which lost 7 bases and 2 bases, there was a span of 13 bases. The CDR3 contains 14 residues. In DNA form, the CDR3 reads TGTGCCAGCTATCCGGGGGAGGCTGGAAACACCATATATTTT. Translating gives CASYPGEAGNTIYF. The variable domain in full, with the rest retrieved from reference TRBV5-4 and TRBJ1-3, is ETGVTQSPTHLIKTRGQQVTLRCSSQSGHNTVSWYQQALGQGPQFIFQYYREEENGRGNFPPRFSGLQFPNYSSELNVNALELDDSALYLCASYPGEAGNTIYFGEGSWLTVV.

V gene TRBV25-1 combines with J gene TRBJ1-4; D might be TRBD1 (5 bases). With 4 bases removed from V and 7 bases from J, the gap between germline ends came to 13 bases. Germline lookup yields CDR1 MGHDK and CDR2 SYGVNS. This CDR3 contains 14 residues. CDR3 sequence reads: CASSGGLGSEKLFF. The CDR3 region has the DNA TGTGCCAGCAGTGGGGGCTTAGGCAGTGAAAAACTGTTTTTT.

The rearrangement uses TRBV6-5 and TRBJ1-5; 7 positions match TRBD1. CDR1 and CDR2 from the germline V gene are MNHEY and SVGAGI. CDR3 length: 12 residues. With V trimmed by 6 bases and J by 4 bases, 0 bases remained unmatched. CDR3 protein: CASSRGNQPQHF. The CDR3 nucleotides read TGTGCCAGCAGCAGGGGGAATCAGCCCCAGCATTTT.

This chain joins TRBV7-3 and TRBJ2-3, with D uncertain. The CDR3 runs 13 residues. Germline CDR1 and CDR2: SGHTA and FQGTGA. Between the trimmed V and J ends, which lost 1 base and 6 bases, there was a span of 8 bases. CDR3 nucleotide sequence: TGTGCCAGCAGCTTAAACCCCCGCGATACGCAGTATTTT. Encoded protein: CASSLNPRDTQYF.

This clone was seen more than once but under ten times. The CDR3 nucleotides read TGTGCCAGCAGGCAGAGACAGGGAGGTGGGAATGAGCAGTTCTTC. It encodes CASRQRQGGGNEQFF. This chain connects TRBV28 to TRBJ2-1; D perhaps matches TRBD1 (7 bases). This CDR3 has 15 residues. Germline V CDR1 and CDR2: MDHEN, SYDVKM. V was shortened by 6 bases and J by 7 bases, with 19 bases between the two germline ends.

Concerning this clone: Its ends do not fully match the called genes, so a read error is possible. The V and J genes are TRBV18 and TRBJ2-5; 12 positions agree with TRBD2. CDR3 length equals 16 residues. CDR1 is KGHSH, CDR2 LQKENI, per germline. CDR3 coding DNA: TGTGCTAGCTCACCGAAACTAGCGGGGGGCCAAGAGACCCAGTACTTC. Protein: CASSPKLAGGQETQYF.

V gene TRBV30 combines with J gene TRBJ1-3; TRBD1 matches 8 bases. This CDR3 region has 16 residues. Germline lookup yields CDR1 GTSNPN and CDR2 SVGIG (reference sequence). Trimming at V came to 5 bases and at J to 0 bases, leaving 9 bases not matched to a gene. The CDR3 nucleotides are TGTGCCTGGGCCACACAGGGGGGAAGCTCTGGAAACACCATATATTTT. Translated, it gives CAWATQGGSSGNTIYF.

This clone was observed once. The chain recombines TRBV5-1 with TRBJ2-2, with 9 bases aligning to TRBD2. With V trimmed by 4 bases and J by 5 bases, 9 bases remained unmatched. CDR1 and CDR2 (germline): SGHRS, YFSETQ. The CDR3 is made up of 16 amino acids. CDR3 in amino acids: CASSIPGLARTGELFF. The CDR3 bases are TGCGCCAGCAGCATTCCGGGACTAGCTCGTACCGGGGAGCTGTTTTTT.

This clone showed up just a few times. The chain links TRBV4-1 to TRBJ2-7; D perhaps matches TRBD1 (6 bases). The CDR3 totals 13 residues. The V end lost 4 bases, the J end lost 4 bases, and 11 bases lay between the germline ends. CDR1 is MGHRA and CDR2 is YSYEKL in the germline V gene. In DNA form, the CDR3 reads TGCGCCAGCAGCCCCCCCCAGGGGTACGAGCAGTACTTC. Its protein is CASSPPQGYEQYF.

This chain uses TRBV6-1 with TRBJ2-7; 12 nucleotides line up with TRBD1. The CDR3 loop spans 14 amino acids. V gave up 8 bases and J gave up 5 bases; unmatched junction bases: 7. Per the germline V gene, CDR1 is MNHNS and CDR2 is SASEGT. The CDR3 region is CASLWGTGGDEQYF. In nucleotides, the CDR3 is TGTGCCAGCCTATGGGGGACAGGGGGCGACGAGCAGTACTTC.